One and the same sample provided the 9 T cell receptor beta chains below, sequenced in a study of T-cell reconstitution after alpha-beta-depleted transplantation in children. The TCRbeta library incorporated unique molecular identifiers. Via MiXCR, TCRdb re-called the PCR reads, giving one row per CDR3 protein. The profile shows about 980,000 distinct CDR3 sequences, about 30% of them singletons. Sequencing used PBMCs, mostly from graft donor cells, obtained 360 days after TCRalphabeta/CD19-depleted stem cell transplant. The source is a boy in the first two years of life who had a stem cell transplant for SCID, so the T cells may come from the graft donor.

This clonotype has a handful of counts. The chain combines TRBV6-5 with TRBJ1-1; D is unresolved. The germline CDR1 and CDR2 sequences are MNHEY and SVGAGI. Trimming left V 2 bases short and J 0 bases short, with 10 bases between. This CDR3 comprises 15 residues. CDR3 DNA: TGTGCCAGCAGTTACGTTTGGGCTATGAACACTGAAGCTTTCTTT. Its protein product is CASSYVWAMNTEAFF.

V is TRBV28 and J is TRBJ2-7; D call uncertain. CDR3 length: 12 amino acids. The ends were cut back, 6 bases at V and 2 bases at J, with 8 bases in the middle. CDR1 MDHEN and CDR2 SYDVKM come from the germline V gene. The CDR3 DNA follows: TGTGCCAGCAGGGTGGTCCCCTACGAGCAGTACTTC. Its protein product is CASRVVPYEQYF.

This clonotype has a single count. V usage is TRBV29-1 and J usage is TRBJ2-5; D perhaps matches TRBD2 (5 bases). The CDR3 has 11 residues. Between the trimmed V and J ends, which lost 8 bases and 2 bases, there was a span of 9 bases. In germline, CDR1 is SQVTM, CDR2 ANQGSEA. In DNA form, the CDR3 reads TGCAGCTCCCGGACTCAAGAGACCCAGTACTTC. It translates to CSSRTQETQYF.

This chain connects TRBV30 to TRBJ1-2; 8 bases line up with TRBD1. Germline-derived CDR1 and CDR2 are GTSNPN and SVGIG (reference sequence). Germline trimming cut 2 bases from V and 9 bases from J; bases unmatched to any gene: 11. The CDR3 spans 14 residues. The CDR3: CAWSQVSDRVSYTF. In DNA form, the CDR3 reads TGTGCCTGGAGTCAAGTATCGGACAGGGTGAGCTACACCTTC. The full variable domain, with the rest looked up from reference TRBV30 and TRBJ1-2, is SQTIHQWPATLVQPVGSPLSLECTVEGTSNPNLYWYRQAAGRGLQLLFYSVGIGQISSEVPQNLSASRPQDRQFILSSKKLLLSDSGFYLCAWSQVSDRVSYTFGSGTRLTVV.

The CDR3 spells CASSPSWETGYEQYF. Written as DNA, the CDR3 is TGTGCCAGCAGCCCCAGTTGGGAGACGGGCTACGAGCAGTACTTC. The chain couples TRBV28 to TRBJ2-7, with a tentative D call TRBD2 (5 bases). The CDR3 totals 15 residues. V lost 6 bases and J lost 3, with 18 bases in between. Germline assignment: CDR1 MDHEN and CDR2 SYDVKM.

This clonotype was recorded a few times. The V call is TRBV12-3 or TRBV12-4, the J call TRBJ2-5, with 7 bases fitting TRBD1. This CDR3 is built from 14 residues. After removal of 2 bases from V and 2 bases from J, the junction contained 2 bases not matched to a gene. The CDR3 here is CASSLRGRQETQYF. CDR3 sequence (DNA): TGTGCCAGCAGTTTAAGGGGGCGACAAGAGACCCAGTACTTC.

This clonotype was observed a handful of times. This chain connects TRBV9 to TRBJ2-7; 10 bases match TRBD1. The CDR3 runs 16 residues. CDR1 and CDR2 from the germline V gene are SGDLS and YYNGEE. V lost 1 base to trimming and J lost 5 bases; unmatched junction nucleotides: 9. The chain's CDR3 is CASSVRSGQGYNEQYF. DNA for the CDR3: TGTGCCAGCAGCGTACGCTCGGGACAGGGGTATAACGAGCAGTACTTC.

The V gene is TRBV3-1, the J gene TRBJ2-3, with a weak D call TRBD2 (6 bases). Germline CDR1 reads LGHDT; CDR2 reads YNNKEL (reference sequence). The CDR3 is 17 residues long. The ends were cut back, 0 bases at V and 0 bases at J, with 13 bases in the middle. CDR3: CASSQDLTGESTDTQYF. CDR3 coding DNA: TGTGCCAGCAGCCAAGATTTGACGGGGGAGAGCACAGATACGCAGTATTTT.

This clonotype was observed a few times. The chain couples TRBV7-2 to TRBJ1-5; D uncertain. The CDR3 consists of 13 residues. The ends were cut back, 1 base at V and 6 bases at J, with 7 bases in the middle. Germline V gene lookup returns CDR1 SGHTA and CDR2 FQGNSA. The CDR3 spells CASSLGLVQPQHF. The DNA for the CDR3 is TGTGCCAGCAGCTTAGGTCTTGTTCAGCCCCAGCATTTT.